What follows describes a single T cell receptor beta chain. These data are taken from a study of T-cell memory formation after mild COVID-19. TCRdb ran MiXCR on the 5' RACE reads and lists one entry per CDR3 protein. Altogether around 440,000 distinct CDR3 sequences are present, 15% to 20% being singletons, with the ten largest covering approximately 13%. The specimen was PBMCs or a T cell subset sorted from them (not recorded which). This TCR was sampled from an adult woman who had mild COVID-19 (a few samples of this study predate the infection). Cell type and time point are not known.

The CDR3 bases are TGTGCCAGCAGCTACACAACCGGGACAGGGAGTACCGGGGAGCTGTTTTTT. Translated: CASSYTTGTGSTGELFF. The chain has TRBV7-3 and TRBJ2-2, with TRBD1 matching 9 bases. Germline CDR1 SGHTA, CDR2 FQGTGA. V lost 4 bases and J lost 5; bases outside the gene matches: 11. The CDR3 spans 17 residues.